The 18 T cell receptor beta chains below were found in one sample sequenced in a study of CD8 T cells in ankylosing spondylitis. TCRdb re-analysed the 5' RACE reads in MiXCR, keeping a single row per CDR3 protein. The repertoire holds almost 400,000 distinct CDR3 sequences, with 20% to 25% as singletons. These receptors have no known antigen. Overall study results and limits: Blood from ankylosing spondylitis patients appeared to carry a characteristic eight-variant TCR beta motif.

The sequenced sample was blood, either unsorted or a sorted T cell fraction (not recorded which). The receptor source for this set is a male donor with ankylosing spondylitis.

The V call is TRBV15, the J call TRBJ2-5, with 8 bases identical to TRBD2. The CDR3 is 15 residues long. The trim removed 2 bases at V and 5 bases at J, leaving 7 bases unmatched. Germline CDR1 reads LNHNV; CDR2 reads YYDKDF (reference sequence). CDR3 protein: CATSRLAGLEETQYF. CDR3 bases: TGTGCCACCAGCAGATTAGCGGGATTGGAGGAGACCCAGTACTTC.

This clonotype occurred a few times. The genes are TRBV7-8 and TRBJ1-6; 7 nucleotides agree with TRBD1. After removal of 5 bases from V and 5 bases from J, the junction contained 3 bases not matched to a gene. The CDR3 contains 14 residues. Germline V gives CDR1 SGHVS, CDR2 FQNEAQ. CDR3 DNA: TGTGCCAGCAGCCTAACAGGGGATAATTCACCCCTCCACTTT. It specifies CASSLTGDNSPLHF.

This clonotype showed up just once. This chain joins TRBV2 and TRBJ2-7; 10 nucleotides match TRBD1. The CDR3 consists of 13 residues. From germline, CDR1 is SNHLY and CDR2 FYNNEI. The V segment lost 8 bases and the J segment 1 base; nucleotides outside the gene matches: 2. CDR3 sequence reads: CASRQGASYEQYF. The CDR3 DNA sequence: TGTGCCAGCCGACAGGGGGCGTCCTACGAGCAGTACTTC.

This clonotype has more than one count but fewer than ten. The rearrangement uses TRBV9 and TRBJ2-2; no clear D. With 1 base removed from V and 2 bases from J, the gap between germline ends came to 9 bases. The CDR3 consists of 15 residues. Per the germline V gene, CDR1 is SGDLS and CDR2 is YYNGEE. CDR3 DNA sequence: TGTGCCAGCAGCGTATTGGCTACAAACACCGGGGAGCTGTTTTTT. Translation: CASSVLATNTGELFF.

The chain uses TRBV30 and TRBJ1-1; D gene ambiguous. The CDR3 contains 12 residues. With 5 bases removed from V and 0 bases from J, the gap between germline ends came to 7 bases. Germline V gene sequence: CDR1 GTSNPN, CDR2 SVGIG (reference sequence). DNA for the CDR3: TGTGCCTGGGCAGGAGTGAACACTGAAGCTTTCTTT. The encoded protein is CAWAGVNTEAFF.

This clonotype was counted many times. A read error may account for a junction end that differs from germline. CDR3 in DNA: TGCGCCAGCAGCTTATTAGCGGGAGGCACAGATACGCAGTATTTT. This encodes CASSLLAGGTDTQYF. The chain uses TRBV7-3 and TRBJ2-3, with 9 positions matching TRBD2. Germline-derived CDR1 and CDR2 are SGHTA and FQGTGA. The CDR3 has 15 amino acids.

The chain uses TRBV7-9 and TRBJ2-7; D remains ambiguous. CDR1 SEHNR and CDR2 FQNEAQ come from the germline V gene (reference sequence). This CDR3 spans 13 amino acids. V lost 0 bases and J 4 bases, leaving 7 bases between the germline ends. CDR3 residues: CASSLAWPYEQYF. The CDR3 DNA reads as TGTGCCAGCAGCTTAGCGTGGCCTTACGAGCAGTACTTC.

This chain uses TRBV20-1 with TRBJ1-5; 7 bases are a match to TRBD1. The germline gives CDR1 DFQATT, CDR2 SNEGSKA (reference sequence). After removal of 6 bases from V and 5 bases from J, the junction contained 4 bases not matched to a gene. The CDR3 consists of 12 residues. The CDR3 coding sequence is TGCAGTGCACAGGGACAGTATCAGCCCCAGCATTTT. It specifies CSAQGQYQPQHF.

This clonotype was detected ten times or more. The chain has TRBV5-1 and TRBJ2-3; 11 nucleotides align to TRBD2. This CDR3 has 14 residues. Germline values: CDR1 SGHRS, CDR2 YFSETQ. Trimming cost V 5 bases and J 5 bases; bases outside gene matches: 4. CDR3 sequence (DNA): TGCGCCAGCAGTCTTAGCGGGAGGGAAGATACGCAGTATTTT. The encoded protein is CASSLSGREDTQYF.

The sample holds a few counts of this clonotype. J is TRBJ1-2 and V is TRBV6-1; no firm D call. Germline-derived CDR1 and CDR2 are MNHNS and SASEGT. This CDR3 is built from 15 residues. V was trimmed by 0 bases and J by 7 bases, leaving 15 bases between them. CDR3 coding DNA: TGTGCCAGCAGTGAAGCGGCGGACTCAAGGTCTGGCTACACCTTC. Translating it yields CASSEAADSRSGYTF.

The chain has TRBV7-2 and TRBJ2-7; D is unresolved. Trimming removed 0 bases at V and 1 base at J, with 7 bases between. The CDR3 has 14 amino acids. CDR1 and CDR2 (germline): SGHTA, FQGNSA. In DNA form, the CDR3 reads TGTGCCAGCAGCTTAGCGATCTTATCCTACGAGCAGTACTTC. Its protein product is CASSLAILSYEQYF.

This clonotype was counted a single time. The J gene is TRBJ2-7, the V gene TRBV19; D not certain. The CDR3 totals 14 residues. V was shortened by 1 base and J by 2 bases, with 9 bases between the two germline ends. Germline values: CDR1 LNHDA, CDR2 SQIVND (reference sequence). The CDR3 DNA follows: TGTGCCAGTAGTATAGGTGGGGTTACCTACGAGCAGTACTTC. Protein sequence: CASSIGGVTYEQYF.

The V gene is TRBV14, the J gene TRBJ2-3, with 12 bases that match TRBD1. The CDR3 loop spans 17 amino acids. V gave up 0 bases and J gave up 3 bases; unmatched junction bases: 4. Germline V gene data show CDR1 as SGHDN and CDR2 as FVKESK. The CDR3 bases are TGTGCCAGCAGCCAAGAGTTGGGACAGGGGGCTACAGATACGCAGTATTTT. Its translation is CASSQELGQGATDTQYF.

The chain couples TRBV11-2 to TRBJ2-7; D ambiguous. This CDR3 is 14 amino acids long. Per germline, CDR1 SGHAT and CDR2 FQNNGV. V lost 4 bases to trimming and J lost 3 bases, with 13 bases between them. The CDR3 bases are TGTGCCAGCAGCTGGGCAGAACGACACTACGAGCAGTACTTC. Amino acid sequence: CASSWAERHYEQYF.

The genes are TRBV21-1 and TRBJ2-1; the D segment call TRBD1 is taken from the table without a DNA check. TRBV21-1 is described as a pseudogene. The length of the CDR3 is 14 residues. The CDR3 sequence: CASSKGTGKHEQFF. CDR3 nucleotides: TGTGCCAGCAGCAAAGGGACAGGGAAGCATGAGCAGTTCTTC.

The rearrangement links TRBV5-8 to TRBJ2-1, with a weak D call TRBD2 (5 bases). This CDR3 is built from 15 residues. Germline assignment: CDR1 SGHTS and CDR2 YDEGEE. V lost 4 bases and J 8 bases, leaving 19 bases between the germline ends. The CDR3 nucleotides are TGTGCCAGCAGCCCACTAGGGCTAGGTTTGGATGAGCAGTTCTTC. Its protein product is CASSPLGLGLDEQFF.

This clonotype was recorded a few times. The V gene is TRBV12-3 or TRBV12-4, the J gene TRBJ1-3; no firm D call. V lost 3 bases to trimming and J lost 0 bases, with 15 bases between them. CDR3 length: 17 amino acids. DNA of the CDR3: TGTGCCAGCAGTTTGAAGGGATTGCTTTACTCTGGAAACACCATATATTTT. This codes for CASSLKGLLYSGNTIYF.

V gene TRBV5-1 combines with J gene TRBJ2-5, with 9 positions matching TRBD2. Trimming removed 2 bases from V and 5 bases from J; junction bases left unmatched: 10. Germline V gene data show CDR1 as SGHRS and CDR2 as YFSETQ. The CDR3 length is 16 residues. CDR3 nucleotide sequence: TGCGCCAGCAGCTTCGGCCGCGGGAGGGCCGTTGAGACCCAGTACTTC. Translated: CASSFGRGRAVETQYF.